These 23 T cell receptor beta chains came from one sample sequenced in a study of monozygotic twins with inflammatory bowel disease. After re-calling the 5' RACE reads, TCRdb lists one entry per CDR3 protein, DNA absent. Found here are over 110,000 distinct CDR3 sequences; the top ten clones hold 2.4%. Sequencing input: blood. The receptor source for this set is a human donor with ulcerative colitis or Crohn's disease, or a healthy co-twin of an affected twin (not recorded which).

This chain uses TRBV20-1 with TRBJ1-2; without DNA, the TCRdb call of TRBD1 cannot be checked. The germline CDR1 and CDR2 sequences are DFQATT and SNEGSKA (reference sequence). CDR3 length: 15 amino acids. CDR3 in amino acids: CSAISGTGSGYGYTF.

The V gene is TRBV7-9, the J gene TRBJ2-3; TCRdb's assignment of TRBD1 cannot be checked, as there is no DNA. This CDR3 is 15 amino acids long. Germline CDR1 is SEHNR and CDR2 is FQNEAQ (reference sequence). CDR3 residues: CASSFPGGAGDTQYF.

This rearrangement joins TRBV12-3 or TRBV12-4 to TRBJ2-5; the D gene TCRdb calls, TRBD1, cannot be checked with no DNA. CDR3 size: 14 residues. CDR3 residues: CASSSGQGWETQYF.

This rearrangement joins TRBV5-1 to TRBJ2-2; the TCRdb call, TRBD1, lacks DNA for checking. The CDR3 is 17 residues long. The germline V gene has CDR1 SGHRS and CDR2 YFSETQ. CDR3 amino acids: CASTRGSIQSNTGELFF.

The chain couples TRBV7-2 to TRBJ1-5. The CDR3 consists of 12 residues. CDR1 and CDR2 from the germline V gene are SGHTA and FQGNSA. CDR3 region: CASSLDDQPQHF.

This chain uses TRBV12-3 or TRBV12-4 with TRBJ1-6. The length of the CDR3 is 13 residues. The CDR3 region is CASRDLLNSPLHF.

The V call is TRBV6-1, the J call TRBJ1-1. Germline values: CDR1 MNHNS, CDR2 SASEGT. The length of the CDR3 is 13 residues. The CDR3 spells CASSAAWNTEAFF.

The chain employs TRBV11-2 and TRBJ2-3; TCRdb's D call of TRBD1 is untestable without DNA. The V gene's germline CDR1 is SGHAT and CDR2 FQNNGV. The CDR3 sequence is 16 residues long. CDR3 residues: CASSLKVTGKSDTQYF.

The V gene is TRBV5-1, the J gene TRBJ2-7; the TRBD1 assignment by TCRdb is unverifiable without DNA. Germline loops: CDR1 SGHRS, CDR2 YFSETQ. The CDR3 has 12 residues. This CDR3 reads CASSPGGYEQYF. The whole variable domain, filled in from reference TRBV5-1 and TRBJ2-7, reads KAGVTQTPRYLIKTRGQQVTLSCSPISGHRSVSWYQQTPGQGLQFLFEYFSETQRNKGNFPGRFSGRQFSNSRSEMNVSTLELGDSALYLCASSPGGYEQYFGPGTRLTVT.

The V call is TRBV5-4, the J call TRBJ1-1; TCRdb lists TRBD1, though no DNA is available to test this call. CDR3 length equals 16 residues. In germline, CDR1 is SGHNT, CDR2 YYREEE (reference sequence). The CDR3 is CASSLIQGAVFAEAFF.

The chain couples TRBV20-1 to TRBJ2-7; TCRdb designates TRBD1, a call that cannot be tested without DNA. CDR1 and CDR2 (germline): DFQATT, SNEGSKA (reference sequence). The CDR3 is made up of 14 amino acids. This CDR3 reads CSASEAGGTYEQYF.

J is TRBJ2-3 and V is TRBV5-1. CDR1 SGHRS and CDR2 YFSETQ come from the germline V gene. CDR3 length equals 14 residues. This CDR3 reads CASSLDGVTDTQYF.

The genes are TRBV20-1 and TRBJ1-4; TCRdb returns TRBD1, unconfirmable since there is no DNA. The germline gives CDR1 DFQATT, CDR2 SNEGSKA (reference sequence). The CDR3 is 13 residues long. The CDR3 spells CSAVGQGNEKLFF.

The chain carries TRBV7-2 and TRBJ2-2; TCRdb outputs TRBD1, but without DNA this stays unchecked. This CDR3 has 15 residues. Germline V gives CDR1 SGHTA, CDR2 FQGNSA. The CDR3 reads CASSLRGQGTGELFF.

This sequence joins TRBV18 and TRBJ2-3; TCRdb calls TRBD1, which cannot be checked without DNA. Germline V CDR1 and CDR2: KGHSH, LQKENI. The CDR3 is made up of 15 amino acids. This CDR3 reads CASSPMGQGIDTQYF.

The chain's CDR3 is CASSQQGGLSEQYF. The chain recombines TRBV3-1 with TRBJ2-7; without DNA, the TCRdb call of TRBD1 cannot be checked. Germline V gives CDR1 LGHDT, CDR2 YNNKEL (reference sequence). The CDR3 is 14 residues long.

V gene TRBV4-3 combines with J gene TRBJ1-5. The CDR3 length is 14 residues. Germline CDR1 is LGHNA and CDR2 is YSLEER. The CDR3 sequence is CASSQDLGGQPQHF.

The chain employs TRBV19 and TRBJ1-5; the D call from TCRdb, TRBD1, cannot be confirmed without DNA. From germline, CDR1 is LNHDA and CDR2 SQIVND (reference sequence). This CDR3 is built from 14 residues. The CDR3 region is CASLPQGWNQPQHF.

The CDR3 sequence: CSARDQRGDDMQYF. The genes are TRBV20-1 and TRBJ2-4; TCRdb returns TRBD1, unconfirmable since there is no DNA. CDR1 DFQATT and CDR2 SNEGSKA come from the germline V gene (reference sequence). This CDR3 has 14 residues.

The rearrangement joins TRBV7-9 to TRBJ1-1. Germline V CDR1 and CDR2: SEHNR, FQNEAQ (reference sequence). This CDR3 has 14 amino acids. The chain's CDR3 is CASSLGDGETEAFF.

The J gene is TRBJ2-1, the V gene TRBV7-2. Germline CDR1 SGHTA, CDR2 FQGNSA. The CDR3 has 14 amino acids. CDR3 protein: CASSPKAGNNEQFF.

The chain uses TRBV20-1 and TRBJ1-6. Germline CDR1 DFQATT, CDR2 SNEGSKA (reference sequence). The CDR3 extends over 15 amino acids. The CDR3 is CSAREEGSYNSPLHF.

V gene TRBV20-1 combines with J gene TRBJ2-7; TCRdb picks TRBD1, but there is no DNA to check that call. CDR1 and CDR2 from the germline V gene are DFQATT and SNEGSKA (reference sequence). The CDR3 runs 14 residues. CDR3 sequence: CSASPGRISYEQYF.